This TCR beta chain was found in a study of T cell changes during pregnancy in multiple sclerosis. Sequencing was performed with immunoSEQ multiplex PCR; in TCRdb, only in-frame clones are kept and a portion is missing. The sample lists some 42,000 clones, approximately 90% seen once, with over 0.85% in the top ten. V lost 1 base, J lost 5 bases, and 9 bases lay in between. CDR3 length equals 14 residues. From germline, CDR1 is KGHSH and CDR2 LQKENI. In this sample, this clone turned up once. The chain links TRBV18 to TRBJ1-5; D call uncertain. The receptor comes from a female donor with multiple sclerosis, enrolled in a pregnancy study. The sample was CD4+ T cells from peripheral blood mononuclear cells, taken after pregnancy. The CDR3 is CASSPRVGDQPQHF. In nucleotides, the CDR3 is TGTGCCAGCTCACCACGGGTGGGAGATCAGCCCCAGCATTTT.